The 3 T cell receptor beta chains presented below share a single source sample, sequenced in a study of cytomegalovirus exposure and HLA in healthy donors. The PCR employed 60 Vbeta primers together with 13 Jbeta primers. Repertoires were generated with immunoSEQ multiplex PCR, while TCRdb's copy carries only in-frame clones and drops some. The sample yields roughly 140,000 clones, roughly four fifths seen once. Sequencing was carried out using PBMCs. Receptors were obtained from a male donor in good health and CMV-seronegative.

The CDR3 DNA reads TGTGCCAGCAGCCCTGACTCCAAGAACACTGAAGCTTTCTTT. Its protein product is CASSPDSKNTEAFF. The J gene is TRBJ1-1, the V gene TRBV6-6; unclear D gene. V lost 6 bases and J 1 base, leaving 12 bases between the germline ends. This CDR3 is built from 14 residues. Germline-derived CDR1 and CDR2 are MNHNY and SVGAGI (reference sequence).

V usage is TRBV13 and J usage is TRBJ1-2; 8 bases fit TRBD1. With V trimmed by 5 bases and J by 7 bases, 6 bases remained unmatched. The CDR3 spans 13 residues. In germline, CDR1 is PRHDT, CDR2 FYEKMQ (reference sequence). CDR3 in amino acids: CASSTWTGFGYTF. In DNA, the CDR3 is TGTGCCAGCAGCACTTGGACAGGGTTTGGCTACACCTTC.

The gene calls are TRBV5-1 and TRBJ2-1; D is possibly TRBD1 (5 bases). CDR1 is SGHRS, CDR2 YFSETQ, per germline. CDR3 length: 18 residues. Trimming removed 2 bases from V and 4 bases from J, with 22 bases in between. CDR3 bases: TGCGCCAGCAGCTTCCCCCACGACTTAGACAGCCTTTACAATGAGCAGTTCTTC. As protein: CASSFPHDLDSLYNEQFF.